This T cell receptor (beta chain) was documented in a study of human T cells and chemical hapten exposure. Overall study context: TCR yields differed between samples (mainly from small differences in pooled library volume).

The study extracted total RNA from unfractionated whole blood. The library tagged individual cDNA molecules with unique molecular identifiers. TCRdb re-called the 5' RACE reads through MiXCR, storing one row per CDR3 protein. The sample consists of 110,000 or so distinct CDR3 sequences, 15% to 20% of them appearing once. This clonotype was observed many times. The antigen is not known. Study outcomes and limitations: No change in TCRs above 1 in 1000 frequency was produced by DPC sensitization.

The ends lost 5 bases at V and 10 bases at J; junction bases unmatched: 12. Germline CDR1 reads LNHNV; CDR2 reads YYDKDF (reference sequence). The CDR3 totals 16 residues. This rearrangement joins TRBV15 to TRBJ1-6; 9 bases align to TRBD1. This TCR was sampled from a human donor in good health. Written as DNA, the CDR3 is TGTGCCACCAGCTATCCGGGACAGGGTCTAGGATCACCCCTCCACTTT. Its protein is CATSYPGQGLGSPLHF.